This TCR beta chain was sequenced during a study of cytomegalovirus exposure and HLA in healthy donors. On the study more broadly: T cells numbering about 179 million yielded around 120 million unique TCR beta sequences in an earlier analysis.

Remarks on this clone: The antigen is undetermined.

Germline lookup yields CDR1 SGHNT and CDR2 YYREEE (reference sequence). CDR3 length equals 16 residues. With V trimmed by 2 bases and J by 0 bases, 1 base remained unmatched. Study conclusions and caveats: Researchers reportedly found TCR beta sequences accurately predicted most subjects' HLA-A and HLA-B alleles. Some public TCRs appeared in many individuals, while most sequences were rare.

PCR was performed using 60 Vbeta and 13 Jbeta primers. The data were produced by immunoSEQ multiplex PCR, yet TCRdb's version contains in-frame clones alone and is incomplete. The data show 85,000 to 95,000 clones, roughly 72% seen once. Material for sequencing was PBMCs. This sequence joins TRBV5-4 and TRBJ2-3; 12 bases are a match to TRBD2. The sequence was collected from a man younger than 40 in good health and CMV-seropositive. The CDR3 protein is CASSLGTSGSTDTQYF. Here the CDR3 DNA reads TGTGCCAGCAGCTTAGGGACTAGCGGGAGCACAGATACGCAGTATTTT.